A single sample gave rise to the 24 T cell receptor beta chains below, sequenced in a study of cytomegalovirus exposure and HLA in healthy donors. Primers included in the PCR were 60 Vbeta and 13 Jbeta primers. The table came from immunoSEQ multiplex PCR; TCRdb's copy has only in-frame clones and leaves some out. The table lists approximately 160,000 clones, 84% of them singletons, with around 4.9% in the top ten. The sequenced material came from PBMCs. These TCRs come from a young man in good health and CMV-seronegative.

The chain couples TRBV5-4 to TRBJ2-3; TRBD2 aligns across 8 bases. Germline loops: CDR1 SGHNT, CDR2 YYREEE (reference sequence). With 4 bases clipped from V and 3 bases from J, the junction kept 10 bases outside the gene matches. The CDR3 totals 16 residues. This CDR3 is CASSPRSGSRTDTQYF. The CDR3 nucleotides are TGTGCCAGCAGCCCCAGGAGCGGGAGTAGAACAGATACGCAGTATTTT.

The chain joins TRBV18 to TRBJ1-2; D is ambiguous. Trimming shortened V by 2 bases and J by 5 bases, and 15 bases separated the two germline ends. The CDR3 consists of 15 residues. Germline V gene data show CDR1 as KGHSH and CDR2 as LQKENI. CDR3: CASSPKAKETYGYTF. In DNA, the CDR3 is TGTGCCAGCTCACCAAAGGCTAAAGAGACATATGGCTACACCTTC.

V and J are TRBV29-1 and TRBJ2-3, with D tentatively TRBD1 (6 bases). CDR3 size: 15 residues. Germline assignment: CDR1 SQVTM and CDR2 ANQGSEA. V shed 4 bases and J shed 2 bases, with 16 bases lying between them. The CDR3 here is CSVGGSAGATDTQYF. The CDR3 nucleotides are TGCAGCGTTGGGGGTTCGGCAGGGGCCACAGATACGCAGTATTTT.

The J gene is TRBJ2-7, the V gene TRBV11-3; the D gene is possibly TRBD2 (6 bases). Germline loops: CDR1 SGHNT, CDR2 YENEEA. This CDR3 has 13 residues. V gave up 2 bases and J gave up 5 bases, with 10 bases separating them. The DNA for the CDR3 is TGTGCCAGCAGCTTACGTGGGGAGGACGAGCAGTACTTC. Its protein product is CASSLRGEDEQYF.

The J gene is TRBJ2-7, the V gene TRBV5-4; 7 bases are a match to TRBD1. The germline V gene has CDR1 SGHNT and CDR2 YYREEE (reference sequence). V gave up 1 base and J gave up 5 bases; unmatched junction bases: 9. The CDR3 contains 15 residues. Here the CDR3 DNA reads TGTGCCAGCAGCTTGAAGGGACAGCCAGGAGACGAGCAGTACTTC. It codes for CASSLKGQPGDEQYF.

Concerning this clone itself: The junction and the germline gene differ at one end; a read error may be behind it. The J gene is TRBJ2-1, the V gene TRBV11-3; possibly TRBD1 for D (6 bases). There are 14 residues in the CDR3. Germline CDR1 and CDR2: SGHNT and YENEEA. In nucleotides, the CDR3 is TGTGCCAGCAGCTCCTGGGGGCCCGACAACGAGCAGTTCTTC. Protein sequence: CASSSWGPDNEQFF.

The gene calls are TRBV27 and TRBJ2-7; D is perhaps TRBD2 (6 bases). There are 15 residues in the CDR3. With 3 bases removed from V and 5 bases from J, the gap between germline ends came to 17 bases. The germline V gene encodes CDR1 MNHEY and CDR2 SMNVEV (reference sequence). The CDR3 protein is CASSLVGGLLHEQYF. CDR3 DNA: TGTGCCAGCAGTTTGGTGGGAGGCCTATTGCACGAGCAGTACTTC.

This chain links TRBV28 with TRBJ1-2; 7 bases align to TRBD1. There are 13 residues in the CDR3. Trimming cost V 1 base and J 8 bases; bases outside gene matches: 4. CDR1 and CDR2 (germline): MDHEN, SYDVKM. CDR3 in amino acids: CASSLYRGGGYTF. The CDR3 nucleotides are TGTGCCAGCAGTTTATACAGGGGAGGAGGCTACACCTTC.

CDR3 DNA sequence: TGTGCCAGCAGCGCAACGGACGGACTCCGTTCACCCCTCCACTTT. This sequence encodes CASSATDGLRSPLHF. This chain uses TRBV9 with TRBJ1-6; D is unclear. Germline-derived CDR1 and CDR2 are SGDLS and YYNGEE. V was shortened by 3 bases and J by 9 bases, with 16 bases between the two germline ends. The CDR3 loop spans 15 amino acids.

The V gene is TRBV9, the J gene TRBJ2-7, with a tentative D call TRBD2 (6 bases). The CDR3 spans 15 residues. CDR1 SGDLS and CDR2 YYNGEE come from the germline V gene. The ends were cut back, 3 bases at V and 3 bases at J, with 16 bases in the middle. The CDR3: CASSAGTGLNYEQYF. The CDR3 bases are TGTGCCAGCAGCGCCGGAACCGGACTAAACTACGAGCAGTACTTC.

The J gene is TRBJ1-2, the V gene TRBV6-5; TRBD1 might be the D (6 bases). The CDR3 spans 15 residues. V gave up 0 bases and J gave up 3 bases, with 11 bases separating them. Germline V gene sequence: CDR1 MNHEY, CDR2 SVGAGI. CDR3 amino acids: CASSYSNRVDYGYTF. The CDR3 coding sequence is TGTGCCAGCAGTTACTCGAACAGGGTTGACTATGGCTACACCTTC.

This clone was seen a handful of times. The CDR3 DNA reads TGTGCCAGCAGTTTCGGACTAGTTCGGTTGCCAGATACGCAGTATTTT. Protein: CASSFGLVRLPDTQYF. This sequence joins TRBV28 and TRBJ2-3, with 7 bases identical to TRBD2. V lost 3 bases, J lost 4 bases, and 10 bases stayed unmatched. This CDR3 has 16 amino acids. Per the germline V gene, CDR1 is MDHEN and CDR2 is SYDVKM.

The gene calls are TRBV9 and TRBJ1-1, with D perhaps TRBD1 (5 bases). V lost 1 base and J lost 5, with 18 bases in between. From germline, CDR1 is SGDLS and CDR2 YYNGEE. The CDR3 is 16 amino acids. The CDR3 spells CASSVSPGNFGTEAFF. The CDR3 DNA reads TGTGCCAGCAGCGTATCCCCAGGGAATTTTGGGACTGAAGCTTTCTTT.

In this sample, this clone turned up once. The V and J genes are TRBV7-9 and TRBJ2-1; TRBD2 matches at 16 bases. Trimming took 5 bases from V and 8 from J; bases not matched to a gene: 15. Germline V gene sequence: CDR1 SEHNR, CDR2 FQNEAQ (reference sequence). This CDR3 contains 19 residues. The CDR3 protein is CASSPLKGLGTSGRDEQFF. The CDR3 DNA reads TGTGCCAGCAGCCCCTTGAAGGGGTTGGGGACTAGCGGGAGGGATGAGCAGTTCTTC.

J is TRBJ2-7 and V is TRBV15, with 8 bases lining up with TRBD2. The CDR3 has 16 amino acids. After removal of 0 bases from V and 1 base from J, the junction contained 5 bases not matched to a gene. Germline V gene sequence: CDR1 LNHNV, CDR2 YYDKDF (reference sequence). Here the CDR3 reads CATSRDLPSGSYEQYF. In DNA form, the CDR3 reads TGTGCCACCAGCAGAGATCTCCCTAGCGGGTCCTACGAGCAGTACTTC.

J is TRBJ2-4 and V is TRBV11-2; D call uncertain. The V end was cut by 3 bases, the J end by 4 bases, with 7 bases between. Germline CDR1 and CDR2: SGHAT and FQNNGV. This CDR3 comprises 13 residues. This CDR3 is CASSLGRKNIQYF. The DNA of the CDR3 is TGTGCCAGCAGCTTGGGCAGAAAAAACATTCAGTACTTC. The full variable domain, with the rest looked up from reference TRBV11-2 and TRBJ2-4, is EAGVAQSPRYKIIEKRQSVAFWCNPISGHATLYWYQQILGQGPKLLIQFQNNGVVDDSQLPKDRFSAERLKGVDSTLKIQPAKLEDSAVYLCASSLGRKNIQYFGAGTRLSVL.

The J gene is TRBJ2-7, the V gene TRBV2; a weak D match, TRBD1 (5 bases). Germline loops: CDR1 SNHLY, CDR2 FYNNEI. The ends were cut back, 9 bases at V and 6 bases at J, with 15 bases in the middle. The CDR3 is 12 amino acids. CDR3 protein: CASDLWGREQYF. The CDR3, as DNA: TGTGCCAGTGATCTATGGGGCCGCGAGCAGTACTTC. The full variable domain, rest sourced from reference TRBV2 and TRBJ2-7, is EPEVTQTPSHQVTQMGQEVILRCVPISNHLYFYWYRQILGQKVEFLVSFYNNEISEKSEIFDDQFSVERPDGSNFTLKIRSTKLEDSAMYFCASDLWGREQYFGPGTRLTVT.

The chain employs TRBV18 and TRBJ2-2; TRBD1 matches at 9 bases. The CDR3 is 14 residues long. V lost 6 bases and J lost 4; bases outside the gene matches: 3. Germline values: CDR1 KGHSH, CDR2 LQKENI. CDR3: CASSWDRVTGELFF. The DNA for the CDR3 is TGTGCCAGCTCGTGGGACAGGGTCACCGGGGAGCTGTTTTTT.

This clone was counted once. The V call is TRBV19, the J call TRBJ2-4, with a tentative D call TRBD1 (5 bases). CDR3 size: 16 residues. Trimming stripped 3 bases from V and 1 base from J, with 13 bases between. Germline CDR1 reads LNHDA; CDR2 reads SQIVND (reference sequence). The CDR3 DNA reads as TGTGCCAGTAGTATCCAGGGCGGTCAGGCCAAAAACATTCAGTACTTC. Translated, it gives CASSIQGGQAKNIQYF.

This clone was detected only once. Here the CDR3 DNA reads TGTGCCAGCTCGGGTCAGGGAGGGGACTATGGCTACACCTTC. This encodes CASSGQGGDYGYTF. The chain joins TRBV4-2 to TRBJ1-2, with a tentative D call TRBD1 (5 bases). V gave up 8 bases and J gave up 3 bases, with 16 bases separating them. There are 14 residues in the CDR3. The germline gives CDR1 LGHNA, CDR2 YNFKEQ.

The chain joins TRBV14 to TRBJ2-7; 10 bases align to TRBD2. Germline loops: CDR1 SGHDN, CDR2 FVKESK. Unmatched junction bases numbered 4, after V lost 5 bases and J lost 3 bases. The CDR3 is made up of 14 amino acids. The CDR3, as DNA: TGTGCCAGCAGCAGGGGACTAGCGCACTACGAGCAGTACTTC. Its protein is CASSRGLAHYEQYF.

The V and J genes are TRBV11-2 and TRBJ1-1, with D maybe TRBD1 (5 bases). Germline loops: CDR1 SGHAT, CDR2 FQNNGV. The CDR3 is 13 residues long. The V end was cut by 4 bases, the J end by 4 bases, with 10 bases between. DNA of the CDR3: TGTGCCAGCAGCTCACAAGGGGTCACTGAAGCTTTCTTT. This translates into CASSSQGVTEAFF.

This rearrangement joins TRBV7-2 to TRBJ2-3; the D is unclear. The CDR3 loop spans 13 amino acids. Germline V gene data show CDR1 as SGHTA and CDR2 as FQGNSA. V gave up 0 bases and J gave up 6 bases, with 7 bases separating them. The CDR3 DNA follows: TGTGCCAGCAGCTTAGCGCGGCCGGATACGCAGTATTTT. Its translation is CASSLARPDTQYF. The full variable domain, completed using reference TRBV7-2 and TRBJ2-3, is GAGVSQSPSNKVTEKGKDVELRCDPISGHTALYWYRQSLGQGLEFLIYFQGNSAPDKSGLPSDRFSAERTGGSVSTLTIQRTQQEDSAVYLCASSLARPDTQYFGPGTRLTVL.

This chain connects TRBV28 to TRBJ2-7; 11 bases align to TRBD2. Germline V lookup: CDR1 MDHEN, CDR2 SYDVKM. This CDR3 has 16 residues. V lost 3 bases, J lost 4 bases, and 8 bases stayed unmatched. In nucleotides, the CDR3 is TGTGCCAGCAGTTTCACAGGGACTAGCGGAACTTACGAGCAGTACTTC. Protein: CASSFTGTSGTYEQYF.